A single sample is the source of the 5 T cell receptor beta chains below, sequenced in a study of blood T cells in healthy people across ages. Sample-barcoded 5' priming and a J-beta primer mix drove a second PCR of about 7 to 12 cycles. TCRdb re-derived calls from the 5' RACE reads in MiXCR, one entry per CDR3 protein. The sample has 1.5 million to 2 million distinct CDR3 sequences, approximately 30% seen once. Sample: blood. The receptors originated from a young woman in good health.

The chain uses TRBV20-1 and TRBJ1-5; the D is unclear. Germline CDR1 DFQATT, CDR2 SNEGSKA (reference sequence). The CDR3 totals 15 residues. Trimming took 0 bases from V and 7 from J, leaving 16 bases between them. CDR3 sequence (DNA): TGCAGTGCTAGAGATCTAGGGATTCCCTACCAGCCCCAGCATTTT. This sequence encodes CSARDLGIPYQPQHF.

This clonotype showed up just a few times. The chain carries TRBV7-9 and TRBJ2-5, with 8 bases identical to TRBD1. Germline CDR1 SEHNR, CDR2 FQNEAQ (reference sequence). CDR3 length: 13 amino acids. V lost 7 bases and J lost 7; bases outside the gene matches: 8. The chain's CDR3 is CASTSDRVGTQYF. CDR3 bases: TGTGCCAGCACCTCGGACAGGGTTGGGACCCAGTACTTC.

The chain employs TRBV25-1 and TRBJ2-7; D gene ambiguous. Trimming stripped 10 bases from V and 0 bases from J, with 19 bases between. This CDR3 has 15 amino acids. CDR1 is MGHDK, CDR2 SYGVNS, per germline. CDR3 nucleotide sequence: TGTGCCACCGGCCCGCTAGTCCCGAGCTCCTACGAGCAGTACTTC. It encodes CATGPLVPSSYEQYF.

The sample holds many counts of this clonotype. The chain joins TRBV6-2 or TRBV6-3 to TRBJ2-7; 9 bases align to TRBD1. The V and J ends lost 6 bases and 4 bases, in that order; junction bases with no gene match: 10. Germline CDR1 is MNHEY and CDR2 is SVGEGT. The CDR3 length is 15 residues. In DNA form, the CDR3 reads TGTGCCAGCAGACCGGGACAGGGCCCCTTTTACGAGCAGTACTTC. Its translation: CASRPGQGPFYEQYF.

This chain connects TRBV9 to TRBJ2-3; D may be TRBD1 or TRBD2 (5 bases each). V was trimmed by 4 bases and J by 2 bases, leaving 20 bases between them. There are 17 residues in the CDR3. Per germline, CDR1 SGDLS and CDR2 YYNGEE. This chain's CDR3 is CASSTDEGPAATDTQYF. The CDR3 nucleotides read TGTGCCAGCAGCACCGATGAGGGGCCAGCAGCCACAGATACGCAGTATTTT.